One and the same sample provided the 19 T cell receptor beta chains below, sequenced in a study of blood T cells in healthy people across ages. Combining a sample-barcoded 5' primer with a J-beta primer mix, a second PCR ran for roughly 7 to 12 cycles. TCRdb recomputed calls from the 5' RACE reads with MiXCR, one row per CDR3 protein. The data show a few hundred thousand distinct CDR3 sequences, 45% to 65% seen once. Sequencing was carried out using blood. Receptors were obtained from a man aged 55 to 70 in good health.

This clonotype was seen ten or more times. The rearrangement joins TRBV20-1 to TRBJ2-5; 7 bases match TRBD2. This CDR3 comprises 12 residues. Looked up from germline, CDR1 is DFQATT and CDR2 is SNEGSKA (reference sequence). With V trimmed by 1 base and J by 5 bases, 1 base remained unmatched. CDR3 amino acids: CSARGGGETQYF. The CDR3 DNA follows: TGCAGTGCTAGAGGGGGGGGGGAGACCCAGTACTTC.

This clonotype came up a few times. Written as DNA, the CDR3 is TGCAGTGCTCCTCGACAGGGGAAGGGGGAGACCCAGTACTTC. Translating it yields CSAPRQGKGETQYF. This sequence joins TRBV20-1 and TRBJ2-5; 8 bases match TRBD1. Trimming removed 5 bases from V and 5 bases from J; junction bases left unmatched: 10. Per the germline V gene, CDR1 is DFQATT and CDR2 is SNEGSKA (reference sequence). The CDR3 runs to 14 residues.

The chain uses TRBV6-2 or TRBV6-3 and TRBJ2-6, with D perhaps matching TRBD2 (5 bases). Trimming cost V 7 bases and J 4 bases, with 23 bases left between them. The CDR3 contains 18 residues. Germline V gives CDR1 MNHEY, CDR2 SVGEGT. DNA of the CDR3: TGTGCCAGCAACGCGATTCCGTCCGAGGGTCAGGGGGCCAACGTCCTGACTTTC. Encoded protein: CASNAIPSEGQGANVLTF.

The chain employs TRBV9 and TRBJ2-3; no definite D call. CDR3 length: 15 residues. Trimming took 0 bases from V and 0 from J, leaving 8 bases between them. Looked up from germline, CDR1 is SGDLS and CDR2 is YYNGEE. For the CDR3, the DNA is TGTGCCAGCAGCGTAGGGTCACTAAGCACAGATACGCAGTATTTT. Amino acid sequence: CASSVGSLSTDTQYF.

This clonotype has a single count. This chain links TRBV6-2 or TRBV6-3 with TRBJ2-3; possibly TRBD1 for D (5 bases). The CDR3 length is 15 residues. Trimming stripped 2 bases from V and 2 bases from J, with 11 bases between. In germline, CDR1 is MNHEY, CDR2 SVGEGT. The CDR3 loop reads CASSYQGRSTDTQYF. In DNA, the CDR3 is TGTGCCAGCAGTTACCAGGGTCGGTCCACAGATACGCAGTATTTT.

This clonotype was seen more than once but under ten times. The chain combines TRBV29-1 with TRBJ2-5; no firm D call. Germline CDR1 SQVTM, CDR2 ANQGSEA. The V and J ends lost 3 bases and 4 bases respectively, with 15 bases between them. This CDR3 is built from 14 residues. This CDR3 reads CSVEGRSGPETQYF. The CDR3 DNA sequence: TGCAGCGTTGAGGGCAGATCCGGGCCAGAGACCCAGTACTTC.

V gene TRBV5-1 combines with J gene TRBJ2-7; possibly TRBD2 for D (5 bases). Germline V gene lookup returns CDR1 SGHRS and CDR2 YFSETQ. V was shortened by 1 base and J by 3 bases, with 11 bases between the two germline ends. This CDR3 comprises 14 residues. CDR3: CASSLTVANYEQYF. CDR3 in DNA: TGCGCCAGCAGCTTGACAGTAGCGAACTACGAGCAGTACTTC.

This clonotype was found many times. This may stem from a read error, because a much larger clone lies one nucleotide away. The chain links TRBV4-2 to TRBJ2-7; TRBD2 aligns across 12 bases. The CDR3 length is 19 residues. Germline V gene sequence: CDR1 LGHNA, CDR2 YNFKEQ. Trimming cost V 1 base and J 0 bases; bases outside gene matches: 10. In DNA, the CDR3 is TGTGCCAGCAGCCAAGCTGTGACTAGCGGGAGCAGGGGCTCCTACGAGCAGTACTTC. It specifies CASSQAVTSGSRGSYEQYF.

This clonotype was counted many times. The chain couples TRBV20-1 to TRBJ2-1, with D perhaps given as TRBD1 or TRBD2 (5 bases each). The CDR3 consists of 12 residues. Germline loops: CDR1 DFQATT, CDR2 SNEGSKA (reference sequence). CDR3 nucleotide sequence: TGCATATCCGGGACGGGTTACAATGAGCAGTTCTTC. Translating gives CISGTGYNEQFF.

J is TRBJ2-7 and V is TRBV3-1; D may be TRBD2 (5 bases). CDR1 and CDR2 (germline): LGHDT, YNNKEL (reference sequence). The CDR3 runs to 11 residues. V was pared by 7 bases and J by 6 bases, with 10 bases between. CDR3 coding DNA: TGTGCCAGCACCGGGATGGGCGAGCAGTACTTC. Translating gives CASTGMGEQYF.

The chain joins TRBV20-1 to TRBJ1-2; no clear D gene. V dropped 6 bases and J dropped 2 bases, with 19 bases sitting between them. The length of the CDR3 is 15 residues. CDR1 is DFQATT, CDR2 SNEGSKA, per germline (reference sequence). CDR3 residues: CSAKEGRGVNYGYTF. The CDR3 coding sequence is TGCAGTGCGAAGGAGGGTCGCGGGGTGAACTATGGCTACACCTTC.

There are a few counts of this clonotype. The genes are TRBV7-2 and TRBJ2-7; 7 positions match TRBD1. Looked up from germline, CDR1 is SGHTA and CDR2 is FQGNSA. The CDR3 loop spans 15 amino acids. V shed 4 bases and J 5 bases; nucleotides not matched to a gene: 11. DNA of the CDR3: TGTGCCAGCAGCTCTATAACCACAGGGGCCGACGAGCAGTACTTC. Its translation: CASSSITTGADEQYF.

The chain employs TRBV5-1 and TRBJ2-7, with 8 nucleotides matching TRBD2. Germline V gene lookup returns CDR1 SGHRS and CDR2 YFSETQ. CDR3 length equals 14 residues. The ends lost 7 bases at V and 4 bases at J; junction bases unmatched: 10. The CDR3 sequence: CASSGLAATYEQYF. The CDR3 DNA sequence: TGCGCCAGCTCCGGACTAGCTGCCACTTACGAGCAGTACTTC.

The chain has TRBV20-1 and TRBJ2-5; the D is unclear. V lost 0 bases and J lost 2, with 16 bases in between. Germline V CDR1 and CDR2: DFQATT, SNEGSKA (reference sequence). The CDR3 totals 16 residues. CDR3 DNA sequence: TGCAGTGCTAGAGATTTTAGGTCAGCGCTACAAGAGACCCAGTACTTC. Protein product: CSARDFRSALQETQYF.

This clonotype has more than one count but fewer than ten. J is TRBJ2-1 and V is TRBV12-3 or TRBV12-4; TRBD2 is a possible D gene (6 bases). This CDR3 is built from 16 residues. The V end was cut by 5 bases, the J end by 4 bases, with 18 bases between. The CDR3 protein is CASSPGRASAYNEQFF. CDR3 sequence (DNA): TGTGCCAGCAGTCCGGGTAGGGCTAGCGCGTACAATGAGCAGTTCTTC.

This rearrangement joins TRBV7-9 to TRBJ2-5; maybe TRBD2 (6 bases). This CDR3 has 16 amino acids. With 5 bases removed from V and 5 bases from J, the gap between germline ends came to 21 bases. The germline V gene encodes CDR1 SEHNR and CDR2 FQNEAQ (reference sequence). Here the CDR3 DNA reads TGTGCCAGCAGCCCGTACCTTGGCCCGGGAGTGGAGACCCAGTACTTC. It translates to CASSPYLGPGVETQYF.

This clonotype was detected only a few times. The CDR3 coding sequence is TGTGCCAGCAGTTTATGTCAGGGAGCGACGGTAGCCAAAAACATTCAGTACTTC. Its protein product is CASSLCQGATVAKNIQYF. The V gene is TRBV27, the J gene TRBJ2-4; perhaps D is TRBD1 or TRBD2 (5 bases each). The CDR3 sequence is 18 residues long. Germline CDR1 and CDR2: MNHEY and SMNVEV (reference sequence). Deletions cut 1 base from V and 0 bases from J, with 16 bases between.

This chain connects TRBV20-1 to TRBJ2-5; D is perhaps TRBD2 (6 bases). Germline values: CDR1 DFQATT, CDR2 SNEGSKA (reference sequence). The CDR3 is 18 residues long. The germline V and J ends were trimmed by 1 base and 1 base, with 22 bases remaining between them. For the CDR3, the DNA is TGCAGTGCTAGAGGAAATCGAGCGGAGGGGAGAATCCAAGAGACCCAGTACTTC. Its translation is CSARGNRAEGRIQETQYF.

This clonotype was seen a few times. The CDR3 coding sequence is TGTGCCAGCAGCGTAGAGGACAGGACTAATTCACCCCTCCACTTT. Translation gives CASSVEDRTNSPLHF. V and J are TRBV9 and TRBJ1-6; 7 nucleotides agree with TRBD1. V was pared by 0 bases and J by 6 bases, with 3 bases of the junction left unmatched. The CDR3 runs 15 residues. The germline CDR1 and CDR2 sequences are SGDLS and YYNGEE. The complete variable domain, with remaining parts taken from reference TRBV9 and TRBJ1-6, reads DSGVTQTPKHLITATGQRVTLRCSPRSGDLSVYWYQQSLDQGLQFLIQYYNGEERAKGNILERFSAQQFPDLHSELNLSSLELGDSALYFCASSVEDRTNSPLHFGNGTRLTVT.